This record covers a single T cell receptor beta chain. Its antigen is not identified. The record originates from a study of cytomegalovirus exposure and HLA in healthy donors. Study results and limitations: Published work reported that the classifier diagnosed cytomegalovirus status with high specificity and sensitivity.

V lost 0 bases and J lost 6, with 18 bases in between. The length of the CDR3 is 17 residues. Germline loops: CDR1 MGHRA, CDR2 YSYEKL. The PCR was carried out with 60 Vbeta primers and 13 Jbeta primers. Produced via immunoSEQ multiplex PCR; TCRdb's table is partial and in-frame only. The sample holds 150,000 or so clones; approximately 83% are singletons and the top ten take about a tenth. The V gene is TRBV4-1, the J gene TRBJ2-1; possible D gene TRBD1, 7 bases. The TCR was taken from a young man in good health and CMV-seropositive. The sample consisted of PBMCs. The CDR3 sequence is CASSQDSAGGILNEQFF. Written as DNA, the CDR3 is TGCGCCAGCAGCCAAGACTCCGCAGGGGGGATACTCAATGAGCAGTTCTTC.